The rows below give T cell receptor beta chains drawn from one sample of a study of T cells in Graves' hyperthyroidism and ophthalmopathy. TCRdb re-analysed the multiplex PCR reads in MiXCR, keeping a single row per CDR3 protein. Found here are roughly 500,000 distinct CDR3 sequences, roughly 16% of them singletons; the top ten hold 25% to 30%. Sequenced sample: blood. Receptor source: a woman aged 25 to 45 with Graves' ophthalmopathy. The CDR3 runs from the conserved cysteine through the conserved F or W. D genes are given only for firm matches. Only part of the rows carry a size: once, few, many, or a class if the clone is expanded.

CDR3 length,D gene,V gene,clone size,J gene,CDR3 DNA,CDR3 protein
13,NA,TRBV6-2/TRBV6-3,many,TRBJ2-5,TGTGCCAGCAGTTACGACGGGGTTGAGACCCAGTACTTC,CASSYDGVETQYF
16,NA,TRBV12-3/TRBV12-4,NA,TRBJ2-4,TGTGCCAGCACTCAAGGCAGAGGGCTAGCCAAAAACATTCAGTACTTC,CASTQGRGLAKNIQYF
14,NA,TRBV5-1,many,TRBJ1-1,TGCGCCAGCAGCTCACTTGGGGCGGGGACTGAAGCTTTCTTT,CASSSLGAGTEAFF
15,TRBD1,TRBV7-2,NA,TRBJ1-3,TGTGCCAGCAGCTGGACAGGGTCCTCTGGAAACACCATATATTTT,CASSWTGSSGNTIYF
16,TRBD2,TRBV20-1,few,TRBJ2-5,TGCAGTGCTAGTGTGGGGTCAGGACTAGCGGGAGAGACCCAGTACTTC,CSASVGSGLAGETQYF
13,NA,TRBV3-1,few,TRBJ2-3,TGTGCCAGCAGCCAAGAAGGGACGTATACGCAGTATTTT,CASSQEGTYTQYF
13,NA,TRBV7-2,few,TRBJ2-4,TGTGCCAGCAGCTTAGCAGGGGCCCCCATTCAGTACTTC,CASSLAGAPIQYF
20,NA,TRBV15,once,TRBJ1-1,TGTGCCACCAGACAATCCTTTGACTATGGCAGGGCCCAGATGGACACTGAAGCTTTCTTT,CATRQSFDYGRAQMDTEAFF
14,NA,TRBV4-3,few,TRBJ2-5,TGCGCCAGCAGCCAAAGCGGCGAGGTAGAGACCCAGTACTTC,CASSQSGEVETQYF
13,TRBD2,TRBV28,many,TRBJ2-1,TGTGCCAGCAGGACTAGCGGTTACAATGAGCAGTTCTTC,CASRTSGYNEQFF
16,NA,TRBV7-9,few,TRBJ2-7,TGTGCCAGCAGCTTAGCGGACAGCCCATGGGGCTACGAGCAGTACTTC,CASSLADSPWGYEQYF
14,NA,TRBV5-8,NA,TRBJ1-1,TGTGCCAGCAGCTTGGTGGGGGTTAGGACTGAAGCTTTCTTT,CASSLVGVRTEAFF
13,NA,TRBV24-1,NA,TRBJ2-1,TGTGCCACCAGTGCCCGACACCGAAATGAGCAGTTCTTC,CATSARHRNEQFF
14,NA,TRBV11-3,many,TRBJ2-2,TGTGCCAGCAGCTTAGGAGGGGATCCCGGGGAGCTGTTTTTT,CASSLGGDPGELFF
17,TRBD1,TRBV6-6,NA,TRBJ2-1,TGTGCCAGCAGTTACGGGCCCACGGGACAGCGATTCAATGAGCAGTTCTTC,CASSYGPTGQRFNEQFF
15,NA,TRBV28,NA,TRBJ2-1,TGTGCCAGCCGCCCGGCGGGACGGGGAGTGGGTTCGCGGTTCTTC,CASRPAGRGVGSRFF